This TCR beta chain was recovered during a study of yellow fever vaccine responses in identical twins. The CDR3 is 16 residues long. Germline V gene sequence: CDR1 MDHEN, CDR2 SYDVKM. Trimming left V 5 bases short and J 1 base short, with 16 bases between. About this clonotype: Its antigen remains unidentified.

TCRdb analysed the RT-PCR reads with MiXCR anew, one entry per CDR3 protein. The sample lists fewer than 35,000 distinct CDR3 sequences; less than 70% were seen once. Study-level results: As reported, the vaccine T cell response of twins seemed partly convergent and partly personalized.

The specimen comprised T cells from blood (PBMCs), unsorted or a sorted subset (not recorded which), sampled before or after yellow fever vaccination (not recorded which). The gene calls are TRBV28 and TRBJ2-3; D is possibly TRBD2 (6 bases). The TCR comes from a woman younger than 35 who received the yellow fever vaccine. The DNA of the CDR3 is TGTGCCAGCAGTCCTAATAGCGGTACCCGCACAGATACGCAGTATTTT. It translates to CASSPNSGTRTDTQYF.